This TCR beta chain was captured by sequencing in a study of blood T cells in healthy people across ages. The study's findings and limits: Leaving the PBMCs unsorted stopped any conclusive comparison of naive versus antigen-experienced cells. Estimates of total diversity, which came from one million sequenced T cells, were considered to be underestimates. Per million T cells, the diversity of TCR beta decreased roughly linearly as age advanced. Unknown CMV status may confound age-related changes in expanded clones.

A sample-barcoded 5' primer and a J-beta primer mix were used in a second PCR of roughly 7 to 11 cycles. TCRdb independently ran MiXCR on the 5' RACE reads; one entry per CDR3 protein. The sample contains under 2 million distinct CDR3 sequences, approximately 32% of which appear only once. Trimming cost V 2 bases and J 4 bases, with 11 bases left between them. The CDR3 spans 15 residues. The germline CDR1 and CDR2 sequences are MNHEY and SMNVEV (reference sequence). Concerning this clonotype: No antigen is known for it.

The V gene is TRBV27, the J gene TRBJ1-4, with unresolved D. This sequence was found in a woman aged 25 to 39 in good health. Source material: blood. The CDR3 sequence: CASSLIGLHNEKLFF. In DNA, the CDR3 is TGTGCCAGCAGTTTAATAGGCTTACATAATGAAAAACTGTTTTTT.